A single sample gave rise to the 5 T cell receptor beta chains below, sequenced in a study of CD8 T cells in ankylosing spondylitis. Using its own MiXCR run on the 5' RACE reads, TCRdb lists one record per CDR3 protein. Of approximately 540,000 distinct CDR3 sequences in the sample, roughly an eighth are singletons; the top ten hold 6.5% to 7%. Study-level points and caveats: A TCR beta motif of eight highly homologous variants appeared characteristic of ankylosing spondylitis blood.

Their recognized antigens are unknown. The sample comprised blood, either unsorted or a sorted T cell fraction (not recorded which). These receptors all come from a male donor with ankylosing spondylitis.

This clonotype was counted at least ten times. The chain is built from TRBV24-1 and TRBJ1-4; TRBD1 matches at 9 bases. This CDR3 has 14 residues. V shed 7 bases, J shed 5 bases, and the junction held 4 bases outside the gene matches. CDR1 is KGHDR, CDR2 SFDVKD, per germline. CDR3 DNA sequence: TGTGCCACCAGAGAACAGGGGGCGAATGAAAAACTGTTTTTT. Its translation is CATREQGANEKLFF.

This clonotype was seen ten or more times. This chain uses TRBV11-2 with TRBJ2-3; TRBD1 matches 7 bases. V was clipped by 0 bases and J by 3 bases; unmatched bases: 3. The CDR3 is 15 amino acids. The germline V gene encodes CDR1 SGHAT and CDR2 FQNNGV. In nucleotides, the CDR3 is TGTGCCAGCAGCTTAGATAGGGGGCCAACAGATACGCAGTATTTT. The encoded protein is CASSLDRGPTDTQYF.

Ten or more counts support this clonotype. The chain carries TRBV12-3 or TRBV12-4 and TRBJ2-2; 10 bases fit TRBD1. J was trimmed by 6 bases and V by 5 bases; bases with no gene match: 9. This CDR3 is 16 amino acids long. The CDR3: CASSPGQGFEAGELFF. In DNA, the CDR3 is TGTGCCAGCAGTCCGGGACAGGGGTTTGAGGCCGGGGAGCTGTTTTTT.

V and J are TRBV28 and TRBJ2-1; 9 bases are a match to TRBD1. The CDR3 consists of 14 residues. The junction had 9 bases not matched to a gene; V was cut back by 8 bases and J by 7 bases. Germline CDR1 is MDHEN and CDR2 is SYDVKM. The CDR3 loop is CASLNRDRVNEQFF. CDR3 bases: TGTGCCAGCCTCAACCGGGACAGGGTGAATGAGCAGTTCTTC.

The chain uses TRBV29-1 and TRBJ2-1, with a possible D match to TRBD1 (5 bases). The CDR3 is 14 residues long. V gave up 7 bases and J gave up 1 base, with 14 bases separating them. Germline assignment: CDR1 SQVTM and CDR2 ANQGSEA. CDR3 sequence: CSAEPQGSYNEQFF. CDR3 DNA: TGCAGCGCCGAACCCCAGGGATCCTACAATGAGCAGTTCTTC.